The 9 T cell receptor beta chains below all came from one sample that was sequenced in a study of blood T cell repertoires in COVID-19 (dated by TCRdb to 2019 to 2021). The library was made by the immunoSEQ multiplex PCR assay. TCRdb stores this immuneACCESS table with in-frame sequences only. Part of the clones is absent; in the studies checked, under half of the shortfall reflects unresolved V genes, and no reason is known for the rest. Present in this sample are around 130,000 clones, about four fifths of which were seen just once. Around 17% of the sample is taken by the ten largest. Sequences were obtained from peripheral blood. The source is a woman aged 50 to 65 with acute or convalescent COVID-19.

The rearrangement joins TRBV6-6 to TRBJ1-1; D remains ambiguous. The CDR3 has 14 residues. With 4 bases removed from V and 5 bases from J, the gap between germline ends came to 14 bases. Germline V lookup: CDR1 MNHNY, CDR2 SVGAGI (reference sequence). The CDR3 sequence is CASSFRPGATEAFF. CDR3 coding DNA: TGTGCCAGCAGTTTCCGTCCCGGTGCGACTGAAGCTTTCTTT.

The chain carries TRBV5-1 and TRBJ2-1; perhaps TRBD2 as D (5 bases). Trimming pared 4 bases from V and 5 bases from J, leaving 10 bases between. There are 13 residues in the CDR3. Germline lookup yields CDR1 SGHRS and CDR2 YFSETQ. For the CDR3, the DNA is TGCGCCAGCAGCCCCTCGGGAAACAATGAGCAGTTCTTC. It is translated as CASSPSGNNEQFF.

This rearrangement joins TRBV11-2 to TRBJ2-7; D may be TRBD2 (6 bases). Per the germline V gene, CDR1 is SGHAT and CDR2 is FQNNGV. There are 16 residues in the CDR3. Trimming took 5 bases from V and 3 from J, leaving 20 bases between them. The CDR3 DNA reads as TGTGCCAGCAGCGCAACCTCCGGGACTGGATTCTACGAGCAGTACTTC. Translation: CASSATSGTGFYEQYF.

J is TRBJ2-2 and V is TRBV29-1, with TRBD1 matching 8 bases. The CDR3 runs to 17 residues. The ends lost 3 bases at V and 1 base at J; junction bases unmatched: 10. Germline V gene lookup returns CDR1 SQVTM and CDR2 ANQGSEA. DNA of the CDR3: TGCAGCGTTGATCACAGCTCGGGGACAGGGAACACCGGGGAGCTGTTTTTT. It codes for CSVDHSSGTGNTGELFF.

The V gene is TRBV5-1, the J gene TRBJ2-3, with a weak D call TRBD1 (7 bases). Germline V CDR1 and CDR2: SGHRS, YFSETQ. Trimming shortened V by 3 bases and J by 6 bases, and 20 bases separated the two germline ends. The CDR3 is 16 amino acids. CDR3 loop: CASSSRQGGFLDTQYF. The CDR3 region has the DNA TGCGCCAGCAGCTCCCGACAGGGAGGCTTCTTGGATACGCAGTATTTT.

The rearrangement links TRBV15 to TRBJ2-7; 7 positions match TRBD1. This CDR3 is 15 amino acids long. Germline CDR1 and CDR2: LNHNV and YYDKDF (reference sequence). V lost 2 bases, J lost 1 base, and 5 bases stayed unmatched. The CDR3 protein is CATSRPTGNSYEQYF. CDR3 DNA: TGTGCCACCAGCAGACCGACAGGGAATTCCTACGAGCAGTACTTC. Full variable domain (missing parts from reference TRBV15 and TRBJ2-7): DAMVIQNPRYQVTQFGKPVTLSCSQTLNHNVMYWYQQKSSQAPKLLFHYYDKDFNNEADTPDNFQSRRPNTSFCFLDIRSPGLGDTAMYLCATSRPTGNSYEQYFGPGTRLTVT.

The chain has TRBV9 and TRBJ1-2, with unresolved D. The CDR3 runs 17 residues. Trimming left V 0 bases short and J 4 bases short, with 19 bases between. Germline V CDR1 and CDR2: SGDLS, YYNGEE. CDR3 amino acids: CASSVEEETPDGYGYTF. The CDR3 DNA reads TGTGCCAGCAGCGTAGAGGAGGAGACACCCGATGGCTATGGCTACACCTTC.

The V and J genes are TRBV6-1 and TRBJ1-2, with a tentative D call TRBD1 (5 bases). CDR1 and CDR2 (germline): MNHNS, SASEGT. The CDR3 sequence is 14 residues long. V gave up 2 bases and J gave up 7 bases, with 14 bases separating them. For the CDR3, the DNA is TGTGCCAGCAGTGAACCTCAGGCGGGGGGTGGCTACACCTTC. It yields the protein CASSEPQAGGGYTF.

The rearrangement links TRBV6-1 to TRBJ1-6, with unresolved D. The V gene lost 3 bases and the J gene lost 1 base, with 7 bases spanning the gap. The CDR3 spans 15 residues. Per germline, CDR1 MNHNS and CDR2 SASEGT. The DNA of the CDR3 is TGTGCCAGCAGTGAGGTGGCATCCTATAATTCACCCCTCCACTTT. Translated, it gives CASSEVASYNSPLHF.